This T cell receptor (beta chain) derives from a study of technical replicates of blood from several donors. The CDR3 contains 11 residues. Between the trimmed V and J ends, which lost 7 bases and 7 bases, there was a span of 10 bases. From germline, CDR1 is MNHNS and CDR2 SASEGT. TCRdb's table, derived via immunoSEQ multiplex PCR, lists solely in-frame clones and lacks some. The table shows tens of thousands of clones, with 90% to 95% occurring only once. The sequence came from a human donor in good health. Some clones in this sample may be carry-over from other donors' samples. The sample was PBMCs. The J gene is TRBJ1-1, the V gene TRBV6-1; no clear D gene. In nucleotides, the CDR3 is TGTGCCAGCACCGCCGGAGGTGAAGCTTTCTTT. Translating gives CASTAGGEAFF.